This T cell receptor (beta chain) comes out of a study of shared clonotypes between healthy human individuals (dated by TCRdb to the early 2020s). In the study overall: The cohort comprised two women and a few men aged 18 to 49 years. For each donor, CD4 naive and CD4 memory were each run on three plates, CD8 naive on two plates, and CD8 memory on one plate. The study deeply sequenced blood TCR repertoires of about 5 healthy adults to estimate repertoire size and the extent of clonotype sharing between individuals. To increase sequencing depth and limit assay-specific biases, different laboratories used diverse techniques to prepare libraries and sequence TCR repertoires. Leukapheresis yielded between about 0.9 and 9 billion PBMCs per donor.

CDR1 and CDR2, per the germline V gene, are MGHRA and YSYEKL. Cut back by 3 bases and 1 base, the V and J ends lie 7 bases apart. The CDR3, from cysteine to phenylalanine, totals 14 residues. Of the read, only the CDR3 DNA is kept; its 42 bases are in frame from base 1. Results the study describes overall, beyond this receptor: Only blood was sampled, and tissue TCR repertoires likely differ from those in blood. Pairwise subsampling led to the expectation that sequencing depth would affect the degree of clonotype sharing among donors. Even with the large sequencing depth, rarefaction of the sorted-subset datasets indicated that sequencing was incomplete. Because the study included a small number of donors, the genetic and exposure-history diversity represented was limited. Compared with non-shared clonotypes, the clonotypes found in all four sorted-subset donors had higher generation probabilities. Approximately 4.8% of naive CD4, 3.5% of naive CD8, roughly 2.4% of memory CD4, and 0.35% to 0.5% of memory CD8 clonotypes were shared across a few donors. Naive subsets generally had larger estimated clonotype richness than memory subsets.

Healthy HIV-negative adults with no recently reported acute infections or vaccinations were included as donors. Only Caucasian adults living in Nashville, Tennessee, USA were represented among the donors. CD4+ T cells were enriched by magnetic negative selection, after which naive cells were positively selected on CD45RA and the negative fraction was taken as the memory subset. Blood was obtained by leukapheresis, after which PBMCs were separated by Ficoll-Histopaque density gradient centrifugation and cryopreserved in liquid nitrogen vapor phase. Purity and quantity of every magnetically sorted T cell population were checked by analytical flow cytometry. Genomic DNA was isolated from each sorted fraction and quantified by UV absorbance on a Nanodrop 2000c. About this clone: The specificity of this receptor is unknown. No clone much larger than this one lies a single base away; base qualities are absent.

Using the deep immunoSEQ assay, TCR CDR3 regions were amplified from genomic DNA by multiplex PCR. Extracted genomic DNA from each cell subset was distributed evenly across all wells of several immunoSEQ 96-well plates, and each plate was treated as a replicate. Each replicate PCR for sorted subsets received about 180 ng genomic DNA, equal to tens of thousands of T cell genomes. Purified libraries were quantified with a Qubit 3.0 fluorometer, sized on a Bioanalyzer 2100, and re-quantified with the KAPA Library Quantification kit. Each immunoSEQ 96-well plate was sequenced on its own single-read 150-cycle Illumina NextSeq 550 flow cell. On the study's bioinformatics: Because only junctional sequences without quality scores were contained in the immunoSEQ output, filtering matching that applied to full-length reads could not be performed. Sequences were annotated with PyIR, a Python wrapper for IgBLAST v1.9, and V/J genes and CDR3 were assigned using IMGT germline references. Any read was removed if the V/J assignment was weak (E-value above 1e-6), the CDR3 was missing, or the read contained stop codons, out-of-frame junctions, or ambiguous translated residues. V3J clonotypes were defined by identical inferred V gene, J gene, and CDR3 amino acid sequence. Percentage overlap between repertoires was calculated by dividing the number of shared unique clonotypes by the size of the smaller repertoire. RTK rarefaction, the Chao1 estimator, and Recon v2.1 estimates of unobserved clonotypes were used to assess repertoire richness. For all TCRbeta clonotypes obtained by the gDNA method from several donors, generation probabilities were computed with OLGA. TCRdb limited this immuneACCESS table to in-frame rearrangements with V and J called. A share of clones is missing; checked studies link under half to unresolved V genes, and the rest is unexplained. D and trimming were read from the DNA, whereas the V and J calls and clone size are those reported in that table. The sample table holds about 230,000 clones, of which just over 65% were seen once. Clones ranked in the top ten supply approximately 12% of the sample.

This clonotype originated in a man between 25 and 39 years old in good health. The sequence is built from TRBV4-1 and TRBJ2-1; the D gene lacks a confident call. Sequencing was performed on memory CD4+ T cells sorted from blood. The sample's cell subset or site, from its label and the paper: CD45RA-negative fraction. The sequence in DNA is TGCGCCAGCAGCCACTCTATGTCCTACAATGAGCAGTTCTTC. Protein translation: CASSHSMSYNEQFF.